This T cell receptor beta chain was retrieved from a study of T cell responses to AZD1222 COVID-19 vaccine. Study findings and constraints: Dominant at 160-218 and 743-854, vaccine-associated CD4 TCRs also spanned spike. It was only a handful of AZD1222 recipients who were seropositive at baseline. Spike-specific TCR breadth and depth grew following two AZD1222 doses. Reportedly, close to half of spike-specific TCRs are directed against unmutated variant regions.

Regarding this clone: Its antigen is currently unknown.

Clones were read by immunoSEQ multiplex PCR, and TCRdb kept only the in-frame ones, dropping some. The sample yields some 80,000 clones, about 80% seen once. Germline trimming cut 1 base from V and 0 bases from J; bases unmatched to any gene: 8. The CDR3 runs 18 residues. The germline CDR1 and CDR2 sequences are KGHSH and LQKENI. The sample was peripheral blood, taken 28 days after the second dose of the MenACWY control vaccine. This chain links TRBV18 with TRBJ2-3; 9 bases line up with TRBD2. The source of this sequence is an adult who received the MenACWY meningococcal vaccine as a control. CDR3 loop: CASSPRSAGGRSTDTQYF. Here the CDR3 DNA reads TGTGCCAGCTCACCACGCTCCGCGGGAGGGCGTAGCACAGATACGCAGTATTTT.